The 5 T cell receptor beta chains presented below share a single source sample, sequenced in a study of blood T cell repertoires in COVID-19. The repertoire was sequenced with immunoSEQ multiplex PCR; TCRdb's copy has only in-frame clones and lacks some. The table includes roughly 570,000 clones, roughly 91% detected once. The sample consisted of peripheral blood. Every receptor here comes from a woman aged 50 to 60 with COVID-19, enrolled during active disease.

V usage is TRBV20-1 and J usage is TRBJ1-6, with D perhaps TRBD1 (5 bases). This CDR3 spans 13 amino acids. Germline loops: CDR1 DFQATT, CDR2 SNEGSKA (reference sequence). V dropped 3 bases and J dropped 7 bases, with 10 bases sitting between them. The CDR3 loop is CSASVAGNSPLHF. The DNA for the CDR3 is TGCAGTGCTAGTGTGGCAGGGAATTCACCCCTCCACTTT.

In its sample, this clone was seen once. V gene TRBV11-2 combines with J gene TRBJ1-1; D perhaps matches TRBD1 (5 bases). This CDR3 is 14 amino acids long. The germline CDR1 and CDR2 sequences are SGHAT and FQNNGV. V was cut by 5 bases and J by 1 base, with 11 bases left in between. The CDR3: CASSQQVSNTEAFF. In nucleotides, the CDR3 is TGTGCCAGCAGCCAACAGGTCTCGAACACTGAAGCTTTCTTT. Variable domain in full (rest from reference TRBV11-2 and TRBJ1-1): EAGVAQSPRYKIIEKRQSVAFWCNPISGHATLYWYQQILGQGPKLLIQFQNNGVVDDSQLPKDRFSAERLKGVDSTLKIQPAKLEDSAVYLCASSQQVSNTEAFFGQGTRLTVV.

V is TRBV28 and J is TRBJ2-5, with 7 nucleotides matching TRBD1. Germline trimming cut 6 bases from V and 5 bases from J; bases unmatched to any gene: 9. This CDR3 spans 14 amino acids. Germline V gene lookup returns CDR1 MDHEN and CDR2 SYDVKM. The CDR3 DNA reads TGTGCCAGCAGGCGACAGGGTGGCTGGGAGACCCAGTACTTC. Translating gives CASRRQGGWETQYF.

V and J are TRBV9 and TRBJ2-3; a weak D match, TRBD1 (5 bases). CDR1 and CDR2 (germline): SGDLS, YYNGEE. The V end was cut by 0 bases, the J end by 0 bases, with 11 bases between. The CDR3 length is 16 residues. CDR3 bases: TGTGCCAGCAGCGTAGATCCTCAGGGTAGCACAGATACGCAGTATTTT. Amino acid sequence: CASSVDPQGSTDTQYF.

The chain has TRBV9 and TRBJ1-3; 9 bases map to TRBD1. Germline trimming cut 3 bases from V and 4 bases from J; bases unmatched to any gene: 5. Per germline, CDR1 SGDLS and CDR2 YYNGEE. The CDR3 runs to 15 residues. Here the CDR3 reads CASSEEQGAGNTIYF. CDR3 nucleotides: TGTGCCAGCAGCGAAGAACAGGGGGCCGGAAACACCATATATTTT.